Following are 5 T cell receptor beta chains from one sample sequenced in a study of blood T cell repertoires in COVID-19. TCRdb's table, derived via immunoSEQ multiplex PCR, lists solely in-frame clones and lacks some. Here the sample spans 50,000 or so clones, 80% to 90% being singletons. What was sequenced was peripheral blood. Source of these receptors: a man aged 40-49 years with acute or convalescent COVID-19.

The rearrangement links TRBV10-3 to TRBJ1-1; D gene unclear. Trimming left V 8 bases short and J 1 base short, with 11 bases between. There are 13 residues in the CDR3. Germline V gene sequence: CDR1 ENHRY, CDR2 SYGVKD. As DNA, the CDR3 is TGTGCCATCGCGGAGGGTAGGAACACTGAAGCTTTCTTT. This translates into CAIAEGRNTEAFF.

The CDR3 spells CASSTTGGQPQHF. The CDR3, as DNA: TGTGCCAGTAGTACGACAGGGGGGCAGCCCCAGCATTTT. The chain joins TRBV19 to TRBJ1-5; 9 bases are shared with TRBD1. The CDR3 consists of 13 residues. The germline V gene has CDR1 LNHDA and CDR2 SQIVND (reference sequence). Unmatched junction bases numbered 2, after V lost 4 bases and J lost 7 bases.

The chain combines TRBV29-1 with TRBJ1-2, with 8 bases aligning to TRBD1. Germline CDR1 SQVTM, CDR2 ANQGSEA. V gave up 7 bases and J gave up 8 bases; unmatched junction bases: 12. The CDR3 is 13 amino acids. The CDR3 region is CSGQGAPGEGYTF. CDR3 nucleotides: TGCAGCGGCCAGGGGGCCCCGGGGGAAGGCTACACCTTC.

The V and J genes are TRBV18 and TRBJ1-1, with a weak D call TRBD1 (5 bases). The germline CDR1 and CDR2 sequences are KGHSH and LQKENI. Trimming removed 9 bases from V and 0 bases from J, with 11 bases in between. The CDR3 loop spans 13 amino acids. Here the CDR3 DNA reads TGTGCCAGTTCTGGGACTTTGAACACTGAAGCTTTCTTT. It specifies CASSGTLNTEAFF.

The CDR3 DNA reads as TGTGCCATCGGGACAGGTCATGGGCCCCAGCATTTT. This codes for CAIGTGHGPQHF. The V call is TRBV24-1, the J call TRBJ1-5, with TRBD1 matching over 8 bases. V shed 11 bases and J 9 bases; nucleotides not matched to a gene: 8. The CDR3 loop spans 12 amino acids. Germline V gene data show CDR1 as KGHDR and CDR2 as SFDVKD.